The clone carrying this TCR beta chain came up many times. Its specificity is not known. Mouse germline and gene names are used. With the read ending 4 residues before the CDR3 end, the germline J gene is used to fill in that end. Separation of pooled cutaneous lymph node cells was by sorting with CD4, CD8alpha, NKG2D, NKG2ACE and other markers. This specimen belongs to a study of CD8+ T cells in alopecia areata. Study at large: Female C3H/HeJ mice aged 7-10 weeks were given skin from C3H/HeJ graft donors, 6-12 months old, that had spontaneous alopecia.

Study-level points and caveats: With patients, TCR sharing proved less clear than in mice, a difference possibly related to HLA. Resident alphabeta T cells of normal skin are also sequenced in scalp samples.

Reverse transcribed after extraction, RNA yielded cDNA as the sequencing template. Data came from immunoSEQ multiplex PCR; TCRdb stores just in-frame clones and leaves some out. Observed are under 350,000 clones, no singletons, with the top ten taking 1.2%. V lost 0 bases, J lost 3 bases, and 8 bases stayed unmatched. The CDR3 contains 16 residues. CDR1 is MNHDT, CDR2 YYDKIL, per germline. The chain combines TRBV17 with TRBJ2-7, with 7 bases that match TRBD1. The sequence came from a C3H/HeJ mouse with alopecia areata. MHC haplotype here: H2-k. Sequenced input: CD4+ T cells sorted from a lymph node. The covered CDR3 bases are TGTGCTAGCAGTAGAGAAGTAGGAGACAGGGACTAT. Translation gives CASSREVGDRDY. The entire CDR3 protein is CASSREVGDRDYEQYF. The full variable domain, with the rest looked up from reference TRBV17 and TRBJ2-7, is DTTVKQNPRYKLARVGKPVNLICSQTMNHDTMYWYQKKPNQAPKLLLFYYDKILNREADTFEKFQSSRPNNSFCSLYIGSAGLEYSAMYLCASSREVGDRDYEQYFGPGTRLTVL.